Listed below are T cell receptor beta chains from one sample, sequenced in a study of T cell responses to AZD1222 COVID-19 vaccine. TCRdb's copy holds only in-frame clones and misses some; the assay was immunoSEQ multiplex PCR. The sample lists approximately 100,000 clones; 90% to 95% were seen once. The source material was peripheral blood, sampled on day 0 of AZD1222 vaccination. Every receptor here comes from an adult in good health. Both conserved end residues are part of each CDR3. The D gene is left open where the match is weak.

D,V,J,CDR3,DNA
.,TRBV30,TRBJ1-6,CAWSVLGESPLHF,TGTGCCTGGAGTGTACTGGGAGAATCACCCCTCCACTTT
.,TRBV19,TRBJ1-3,CASSFRNSGNTIYF,TGTGCCAGTAGTTTTCGGAACTCTGGAAACACCATATATTTT
.,TRBV28,TRBJ1-5,CASSLSSVVQHF,TGTGCCAGCAGTTTGTCCAGTGTGGTCCAGCATTTT
.,TRBV12-3/TRBV12-4,TRBJ1-1,CASSLLGATEAFF,TGTGCCAGCAGTTTACTGGGGGCGACTGAAGCTTTCTTT
.,TRBV6-5,TRBJ1-1,CASRRGTENTEAFF,TGTGCCAGCAGGCGGGGGACGGAAAACACTGAAGCTTTCTTT
.,TRBV2,TRBJ1-4,CASSASPTNEKLFF,TGTGCCAGCAGTGCTTCCCCCACTAATGAAAAACTGTTTTTT
.,TRBV6-5,TRBJ1-1,CASSLEGGARTEAFF,TGTGCCAGCAGCCTCGAGGGGGGGGCAAGAACTGAAGCTTTCTTT
TRBD2,TRBV10-1,TRBJ2-1,CASSTSGIEQFF,TGCGCCAGCAGCACTAGCGGGATTGAGCAGTTCTTC
.,TRBV7-2,TRBJ1-5,CASSPDRSGQPQHF,TGTGCCAGCAGTCCCGACAGGAGTGGGCAGCCCCAGCATTTT
TRBD2,TRBV5-1,TRBJ2-3,CASSLGLAGYDTQYF,TGCGCCAGCAGCTTGGGACTAGCGGGGTATGATACGCAGTATTTT
TRBD1,TRBV19,TRBJ1-2,CASSTGEPNYGYTF,TGTGCCAGTAGCACAGGGGAACCTAACTATGGCTACACCTTC
.,TRBV30,TRBJ1-2,CAWIRGAVLHGYTF,TGTGCCTGGATACGGGGGGCAGTACTCCATGGCTACACCTTC
.,TRBV5-5,TRBJ1-5,CASSLVVAGPQHF,TGTGCCAGCAGCTTGGTCGTAGCAGGGCCCCAGCATTTT
.,TRBV2,TRBJ2-7,CASSGEEYYEQYF,TGTGCCAGCAGTGGAGAGGAGTACTACGAGCAGTACTTC
.,TRBV6-2/TRBV6-3,TRBJ1-5,CASSFGGSNQPQHF,TGTGCCAGCAGTTTTGGTGGGTCCAATCAGCCCCAGCATTTT
.,TRBV5-6,TRBJ1-1,CASSSPSWGNTEAFF,TGTGCCAGCAGCTCCCCCTCTTGGGGAAACACTGAAGCTTTCTTT
.,TRBV7-8,TRBJ1-2,CASSLVLSNYGYTF,TGTGCCAGCAGCTTAGTACTCAGTAACTATGGCTACACCTTC
TRBD2,TRBV7-8,TRBJ2-7,CASSLRGTSGRDKYF,TGTGCCAGCAGCTTAAGAGGGACTAGCGGGAGGGATAAGTACTTC
.,TRBV7-9,TRBJ2-7,CASSSLYEQYF,TGTGCCAGCAGCTCCTTATACGAGCAGTACTTC
.,TRBV10-3,TRBJ2-5,CAISGTVARQETQYF,TGTGCCATCAGTGGGACAGTGGCTCGCCAAGAGACCCAGTACTTC
TRBD1,TRBV5-4,TRBJ2-7,CASSRQHRTGTLTYEQYF,TGTGCCAGCAGCCGCCAACACCGGACAGGAACTCTTACCTACGAGCAGTACTTC
.,TRBV6-5,TRBJ1-5,CASSYGWGLGQPQHF,TGTGCCAGCAGTTACGGTTGGGGGCTTGGTCAGCCCCAGCATTTT
.,TRBV5-1,TRBJ1-2,CASSLESNYGYTF,TGCGCCAGCAGCTTGGAATCTAACTATGGCTACACCTTC
.,TRBV9,TRBJ2-7,CASSVDLGTYEQYF,TGTGCCAGCAGCGTAGATCTGGGGACCTACGAGCAGTACTTC
TRBD2,TRBV7-2,TRBJ2-7,CASSFQRGVSYEQYF,TGTGCCAGCAGCTTTCAGCGGGGGGTTTCCTACGAGCAGTACTTC
.,TRBV30,TRBJ2-7,CAWSGRTARSSYEQYF,TGTGCCTGGAGTGGTAGGACAGCCCGTAGCTCCTACGAGCAGTACTTC
.,TRBV21-1,TRBJ2-1,CASSNPGEASGHEQFF,TGTGCCAGCTCAAATCCGGGAGAGGCTAGCGGGCATGAGCAGTTCTTC
.,TRBV12-3/TRBV12-4,TRBJ1-1,CATLRDPRTEAFF,TGTGCCACTCTTCGGGACCCGAGGACTGAAGCTTTCTTT
.,TRBV2,TRBJ1-5,CASSEGRDIQPQHF,TGTGCCAGCAGTGAGGGACGGGATATTCAGCCCCAGCATTTT
.,TRBV2,TRBJ1-1,CASSELGAGGAFF,TGTGCCAGCAGTGAACTGGGGGCTGGGGGCGCTTTCTTT
TRBD1,TRBV3-1/TRBV3-2,TRBJ1-1,CASRTGGTEAFF,TGTGCCAGCAGGACAGGGGGCACTGAAGCTTTCTTT
TRBD2,TRBV27,TRBJ2-1,CASRPGLAGVYEQFF,TGTGCCAGCAGGCCGGGACTAGCGGGAGTCTATGAGCAGTTCTTC
.,TRBV6-5,TRBJ1-6,CASSYSIARGGSPLHF,TGTGCCAGCAGTTACTCGATCGCCCGGGGCGGATCACCCCTCCACTTT
.,TRBV6-5,TRBJ1-2,CASSPPGGMIYGYTF,TGTGCCAGCAGTCCACCTGGTGGTATGATCTATGGCTACACCTTC
.,TRBV30,TRBJ2-5,CAWRFFSGGETQYF,TGTGCCTGGAGATTTTTTAGTGGAGGAGAGACCCAGTACTTC
TRBD1,TRBV9,TRBJ1-1,CASNPRGDRGNTEAFF,TGTGCCAGCAACCCCCGAGGGGACAGGGGTAACACTGAAGCTTTCTTT